The clone carrying this T cell receptor (beta chain) has just one count. Its cognate antigen is unknown. This entry belongs to a study of T cells in narcolepsy. Study overall: Healthy controls were enrolled alongside patients with narcolepsy type 1 or type 2. Study conclusions and caveats: Blood of same and different patients, but not healthy controls, reportedly held recurring autoreactive clonotypes. HCRT-specific and TRIB2-specific autoreactive clonotypes appeared among same-patient CSF and blood CD4+ clonotypes. Some memory CD4+ repertoires had no autoreactive clone sequences.

This CDR3 is built from 14 residues. CDR1 is SGHTA and CDR2 is FQGNSA in the germline V gene. Assay: immunoSEQ multiplex PCR; the TCRdb copy retains only in-frame clones and omits some. The sample includes 25,000 to 30,000 clones, approximately 87% of them seen just once. This TCR came from a human donor in good health. This chain connects TRBV7-2 to TRBJ2-5; D uncertain. TRBJ2-7 explains the end of the DNA better; the J call may be wrong. Material for sequencing was memory (CD45RA-) CD4+ T cells from blood. The CDR3 nucleotides read TGTGCCAGCAGCCGAAGTCCGCAGACCTACGAGCAGTACTTC. It encodes CASSRSPQTYEQYF.